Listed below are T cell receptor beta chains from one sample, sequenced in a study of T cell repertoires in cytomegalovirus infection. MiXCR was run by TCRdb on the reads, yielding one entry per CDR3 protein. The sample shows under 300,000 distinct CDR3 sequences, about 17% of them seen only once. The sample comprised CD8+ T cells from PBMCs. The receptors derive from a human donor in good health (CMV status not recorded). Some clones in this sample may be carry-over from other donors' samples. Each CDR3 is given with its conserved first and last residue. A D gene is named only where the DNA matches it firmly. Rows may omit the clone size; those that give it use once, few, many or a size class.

cdr3_nt: TGTGCCAGCACCCCCCCCGATTTGAACACTGAAGCTTTCTTT
cdr3_aa: CASTPPDLNTEAFF
d_call: -
j_call: TRBJ1-1
v_call: TRBV12-3/TRBV12-4
clone_size: -
cdr3_length: 14

cdr3_nt: TGTGCCAGTTTGTCCCTCCCAGATACGCAGTATTTT
cdr3_aa: CASLSLPDTQYF
d_call: -
j_call: TRBJ2-3
v_call: TRBV28
clone_size: many
cdr3_length: 12

cdr3_nt: TGCAGTGCTAGAGATGGCGGACAGGCGCAAGAGACCCAGTACTTC
cdr3_aa: CSARDGGQAQETQYF
d_call: TRBD1
j_call: TRBJ2-5
v_call: TRBV20-1
clone_size: -
cdr3_length: 15

cdr3_nt: TGTGCCAGCAGCGTACAAGGGAGCCGCACAGATACGCAGTATTTT
cdr3_aa: CASSVQGSRTDTQYF
d_call: -
j_call: TRBJ2-3
v_call: TRBV9
clone_size: -
cdr3_length: 15

cdr3_nt: TGCGCCAGCAGCCAAGCGCCGGGTACCTCCTACGAGCAGTACTTC
cdr3_aa: CASSQAPGTSYEQYF
d_call: -
j_call: TRBJ2-7
v_call: TRBV4-1
clone_size: few
cdr3_length: 15

cdr3_nt: TGTGCCAGCAGCTTAACCGGCGGGGGTACCTACGAGCAGTACTTC
cdr3_aa: CASSLTGGGTYEQYF
d_call: TRBD2
j_call: TRBJ2-7
v_call: TRBV11-1
clone_size: -
cdr3_length: 15

cdr3_nt: TGTGCCAGCAGCAGCGGAACAGGGGGATCGCTAAATACGCAGTATTTT
cdr3_aa: CASSSGTGGSLNTQYF
d_call: TRBD1
j_call: TRBJ2-3
v_call: TRBV7-6
clone_size: few
cdr3_length: 16

cdr3_nt: TGTGCCAGCAGCTTAGCTACGACAGCTCCTAACTATGGCTACACCTTC
cdr3_aa: CASSLATTAPNYGYTF
d_call: -
j_call: TRBJ1-2
v_call: TRBV7-8
clone_size: many
cdr3_length: 16

cdr3_nt: TGTGCCAGCAGCCCCGTAGCGGGGGAAAAAAACATTCAGTACTTC
cdr3_aa: CASSPVAGEKNIQYF
d_call: TRBD2
j_call: TRBJ2-4
v_call: TRBV12-3/TRBV12-4
clone_size: many
cdr3_length: 15

cdr3_nt: TGTGCCAGCAGCTTAGTGACTAGCGGGGGATTCCCGTATGAGCAGTTCTTC
cdr3_aa: CASSLVTSGGFPYEQFF
d_call: TRBD2
j_call: TRBJ2-1
v_call: TRBV7-9
clone_size: many
cdr3_length: 17

cdr3_nt: TGTGCCAGCAGCTCCAGCCTAGTGGAGCAGTACTTC
cdr3_aa: CASSSSLVEQYF
d_call: -
j_call: TRBJ2-7
v_call: TRBV7-6
clone_size: many
cdr3_length: 12